This TCR beta chain is drawn from a study of T-cell reconstitution after alpha-beta-depleted transplantation in children. Researchers prepared the TCRbeta library using unique molecular identifiers, the study reports. TCRdb re-called the PCR reads with MiXCR, one entry per CDR3 protein. The sample has about 610,000 distinct CDR3 sequences; roughly 10% are singletons. The sequence was collected from a human donor who donated a stem cell graft to a child with acute myeloid leukemia. The sample here was PBMCs from the stem cell graft donor, taken from the stem cell graft.

The CDR3 bases are TGTGCCTGGAGTGTTACCAGGGTCGGTCAGCCCCAGCATTTT. Translating gives CAWSVTRVGQPQHF. The rearrangement uses TRBV30 and TRBJ1-5, with a weak D call TRBD1 (5 bases). V was clipped by 0 bases and J by 6 bases, with 12 bases between them. CDR3 size: 14 residues. CDR1 GTSNPN and CDR2 SVGIG come from the germline V gene (reference sequence).